Following are 21 T cell receptor beta chains from one sample sequenced in a study of blood T cell repertoires in COVID-19. Produced via immunoSEQ multiplex PCR; TCRdb's table is partial and in-frame only. The sample shows over 110,000 clones, 88% of them seen only once. Sequencing was carried out using peripheral blood. The receptors come from a human donor in a cohort sampled during active COVID-19.

Here the CDR3 DNA reads TGTGCCAGCAGCATTTCGCTAGCGGAGGGCACAGATACGCAGTATTTT. It is translated as CASSISLAEGTDTQYF. V and J are TRBV21-1 and TRBJ2-3; the table calls TRBD2, which could not be checked here. TRBV21-1 corresponds to a pseudogene. The CDR3 has 16 amino acids.

The V gene is TRBV3-1 (or the pseudogene TRBV3-2), the J gene TRBJ1-1; a weak D match, TRBD1 (5 bases). This CDR3 has 16 residues. The germline V gene has CDR1 LGHDT and CDR2 YNNKEL (reference sequence). V was trimmed by 1 base and J by 0 bases, leaving 12 bases between them. CDR3 sequence reads: CASSQGFGQLNTEAFF. CDR3 coding DNA: TGTGCCAGCAGCCAAGGATTCGGACAATTGAACACTGAAGCTTTCTTT.

The rearrangement uses TRBV30 and TRBJ1-3; D possibly corresponds to TRBD1 (6 bases). This CDR3 comprises 15 residues. Germline CDR1 reads GTSNPN; CDR2 reads SVGIG (reference sequence). The V end lost 0 bases, the J end lost 1 base, and 10 bases lay between the germline ends. The CDR3 loop reads CAWSVGGASGNTIYF. CDR3 nucleotides: TGTGCCTGGAGTGTAGGGGGTGCGTCTGGAAACACCATATATTTT. Using reference TRBV30 and TRBJ1-3 for the parts outside the CDR3, the full variable domain is SQTIHQWPATLVQPVGSPLSLECTVEGTSNPNLYWYRQAAGRGLQLLFYSVGIGQISSEVPQNLSASRPQDRQFILSSKKLLLSDSGFYLCAWSVGGASGNTIYFGEGSWLTVV.

In its sample, this clone was seen once. This sequence joins TRBV29-1 and TRBJ2-7, with D perhaps TRBD1 (5 bases). Trimming took off 3 bases at V and 3 bases at J, with 6 bases between the two ends. Germline loops: CDR1 SQVTM, CDR2 ANQGSEA. The CDR3 runs to 11 residues. The CDR3 here is CSVDRGYEQYF. In DNA, the CDR3 is TGCAGCGTTGATAGGGGCTACGAGCAGTACTTC.

This sequence joins TRBV3-1 (or the pseudogene TRBV3-2) and TRBJ2-7; TRBD2 agrees at 8 bases. CDR3 size: 16 residues. The J segment lost 2 bases and the V segment lost 1 base, leaving 7 bases of the junction unmatched. Germline CDR1 and CDR2: LGHDT and YNNKEL (reference sequence). The CDR3 nucleotides read TGTGCCAGCAGCCAAGGGGGTAGCGGGGAGCCCTACGAGCAGTACTTC. Protein: CASSQGGSGEPYEQYF.

The gene calls are TRBV7-2 and TRBJ1-2; 7 nucleotides align to TRBD1. The ends lost 4 bases at V and 5 bases at J; junction bases unmatched: 7. This CDR3 comprises 14 residues. Germline-derived CDR1 and CDR2 are SGHTA and FQGNSA. The CDR3 loop is CASSSGTVRYGYTF. CDR3 DNA: TGTGCCAGCAGCTCGGGGACAGTGAGATATGGCTACACCTTC. Combining the CDR3 with reference TRBV7-2 and TRBJ1-2 gives the whole variable domain GAGVSQSPSNKVTEKGKDVELRCDPISGHTALYWYRQSLGQGLEFLIYFQGNSAPDKSGLPSDRFSAERTGGSVSTLTIQRTQQEDSAVYLCASSSGTVRYGYTFGSGTRLTVV.

The chain couples TRBV5-4 to TRBJ2-5, with 8 bases that match TRBD2. The V gene's germline CDR1 is SGHNT and CDR2 YYREEE (reference sequence). J was trimmed by 5 bases and V by 4 bases; bases with no gene match: 10. The CDR3 is 15 amino acids. In DNA form, the CDR3 reads TGTGCCAGCAGCGCGGCCGGGGGGGCCTGGGAGACCCAGTACTTC. As protein: CASSAAGGAWETQYF. The full variable domain, completed using reference TRBV5-4 and TRBJ2-5, is ETGVTQSPTHLIKTRGQQVTLRCSSQSGHNTVSWYQQALGQGPQFIFQYYREEENGRGNFPPRFSGLQFPNYSSELNVNALELDDSALYLCASSAAGGAWETQYFGPGTRLLVL.

This rearrangement joins TRBV9 to TRBJ1-5, with a possible D match to TRBD1 (6 bases). Trimming stripped 1 base from V and 0 bases from J, with 17 bases between. Germline values: CDR1 SGDLS, CDR2 YYNGEE. CDR3 size: 18 residues. The CDR3 loop reads CASSVLVGAYYSNQPQHF. DNA for the CDR3: TGTGCCAGCAGCGTACTTGTGGGGGCGTACTATAGCAATCAGCCCCAGCATTTT.

The chain joins TRBV30 to TRBJ2-2; TRBD1 might be the D (5 bases). Germline values: CDR1 GTSNPN, CDR2 SVGIG (reference sequence). The CDR3 has 13 residues. Trimming shortened V by 3 bases and J by 7 bases, and 12 bases separated the two germline ends. The chain's CDR3 is CAWSTQGNGELFF. The CDR3 DNA is TGTGCCTGGAGCACCCAGGGTAACGGGGAGCTGTTTTTT.

The V gene is TRBV9, the J gene TRBJ2-2; 9 nucleotides agree with TRBD2. With 3 bases clipped from V and 3 bases from J, the junction kept 6 bases outside the gene matches. CDR3 length: 16 residues. Germline V lookup: CDR1 SGDLS, CDR2 YYNGEE. The CDR3 DNA is TGTGCCAGCAGCGGAACTAGCGGGCCTCACACCGGGGAGCTGTTTTTT. This encodes CASSGTSGPHTGELFF.

This clone was seen only once. The gene calls are TRBV6-5 and TRBJ2-7; perhaps TRBD2 as D (5 bases). This CDR3 is built from 13 residues. Between the trimmed V and J ends, which lost 6 bases and 3 bases, there was a span of 12 bases. Germline-derived CDR1 and CDR2 are MNHEY and SVGAGI. The CDR3 loop reads CASRKSGGYEQYF. DNA of the CDR3: TGTGCCAGCAGGAAATCCGGAGGCTACGAGCAGTACTTC.

The V and J genes are TRBV5-1 and TRBJ2-3; perhaps TRBD1 as D (6 bases). Germline V gene data show CDR1 as SGHRS and CDR2 as YFSETQ. Trimming shortened V by 0 bases and J by 4 bases, and 9 bases separated the two germline ends. This CDR3 has 14 residues. The DNA of the CDR3 is TGCGCCAGCAGCTTGGGGGGGCAGGCAGATACGCAGTATTTT. As protein: CASSLGGQADTQYF.

The chain couples TRBV7-9 to TRBJ2-7, with 10 bases matching TRBD1. Trimming cost V 6 bases and J 1 base; bases outside gene matches: 3. CDR1 and CDR2 (germline): SEHNR, FQNEAQ (reference sequence). CDR3 length: 14 amino acids. CDR3 sequence reads: CASSWGQGSYEQYF. The CDR3 region has the DNA TGTGCCAGCAGTTGGGGACAGGGGTCCTACGAGCAGTACTTC.

The chain has TRBV3-1 (or the pseudogene TRBV3-2) and TRBJ2-2, with D unresolved. The CDR3 length is 13 residues. V was cut by 1 base and J by 5 bases, with 5 bases left in between. Germline values: CDR1 LGHDT, CDR2 YNNKEL (reference sequence). The DNA of the CDR3 is TGTGCCAGCAGCCAAGTACGGACCGGGGAGCTGTTTTTT. This encodes CASSQVRTGELFF.

This sequence joins TRBV11-2 and TRBJ2-7; 7 bases align to TRBD1. The CDR3 has 16 amino acids. CDR1 is SGHAT and CDR2 is FQNNGV in the germline V gene. J gave up 0 bases and V 5 bases, and 10 bases lay outside the gene matches. Here the CDR3 reads CASSVGLRDSSYEQYF. In nucleotides, the CDR3 is TGTGCCAGCAGCGTCGGGCTCAGGGACAGCTCCTACGAGCAGTACTTC.

The gene calls are TRBV5-8 and TRBJ2-7, with D possibly being TRBD2 (5 bases). From germline, CDR1 is SGHTS and CDR2 YDEGEE. The CDR3 contains 15 residues. The V end was cut by 0 bases, the J end by 3 bases, with 13 bases between. CDR3 DNA: TGTGCCAGCAGCTTGGGTAGTCCGGGATACTACGAGCAGTACTTC. This translates into CASSLGSPGYYEQYF.

The genes are TRBV9 and TRBJ1-6; TRBD1 matches at 8 bases. The CDR3 is made up of 14 amino acids. Germline V CDR1 and CDR2: SGDLS, YYNGEE. After removal of 4 bases from V and 10 bases from J, the junction contained 7 bases not matched to a gene. The CDR3: CASSQQGVGSPLHF. CDR3 nucleotide sequence: TGTGCCAGCAGCCAACAGGGGGTCGGGTCACCCCTCCACTTT.

The chain links TRBV19 to TRBJ2-1; weak D call: TRBD1 (7 bases). The CDR3 totals 15 residues. Trimming removed 8 bases at V and 3 bases at J, with 17 bases between. The germline V gene encodes CDR1 LNHDA and CDR2 SQIVND (reference sequence). DNA for the CDR3: TGTGCCAGTTTCCCCGGAGGGGGCGGCTACAATGAGCAGTTCTTC. Its translation is CASFPGGGGYNEQFF.

This clone was seen a single time. The V gene is TRBV18, the J gene TRBJ1-1, with 8 positions matching TRBD1. Germline CDR1 reads KGHSH; CDR2 reads LQKENI. Trimming took 6 bases from V and 6 from J; bases not matched to a gene: 18. The CDR3 length is 17 residues. CDR3: CASSQSQMPQGGPEAFF. The CDR3 DNA is TGTGCCAGCTCTCAAAGTCAGATGCCACAGGGGGGCCCTGAAGCTTTCTTT.

This clone was observed a single time. The chain couples TRBV4-2 to TRBJ1-1; 8 positions match TRBD1. Germline V gives CDR1 LGHNA, CDR2 YNFKEQ. V dropped 0 bases and J dropped 5; count of bases not matched to a gene: 5. The CDR3 extends over 15 amino acids. The CDR3 protein is CASSQETGVFTEAFF. The DNA for the CDR3 is TGTGCCAGCAGCCAAGAGACAGGGGTATTTACTGAAGCTTTCTTT.

The chain joins TRBV7-2 to TRBJ1-6, with TRBD1 matching over 8 bases. This CDR3 spans 17 amino acids. V lost 2 bases to trimming and J lost 7 bases; unmatched junction nucleotides: 10. Germline-derived CDR1 and CDR2 are SGHTA and FQGNSA. The CDR3 loop reads CASSLYAGQGENSPLHF. CDR3 sequence (DNA): TGTGCCAGCAGCTTATATGCAGGACAGGGTGAAAATTCACCCCTCCACTTT.